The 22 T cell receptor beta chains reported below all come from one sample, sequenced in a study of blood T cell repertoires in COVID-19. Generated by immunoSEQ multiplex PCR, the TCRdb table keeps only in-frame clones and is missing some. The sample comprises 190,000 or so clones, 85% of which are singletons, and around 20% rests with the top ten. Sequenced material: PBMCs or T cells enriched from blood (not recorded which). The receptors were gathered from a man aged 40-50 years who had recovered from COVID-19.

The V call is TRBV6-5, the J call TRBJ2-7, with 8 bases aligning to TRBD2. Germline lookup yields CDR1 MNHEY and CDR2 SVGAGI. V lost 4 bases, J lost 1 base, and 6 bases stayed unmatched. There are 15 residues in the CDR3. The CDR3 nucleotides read TGTGCCAGCAGTTCCCGGGGACTAGTATCCTACGAGCAGTACTTC. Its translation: CASSSRGLVSYEQYF.

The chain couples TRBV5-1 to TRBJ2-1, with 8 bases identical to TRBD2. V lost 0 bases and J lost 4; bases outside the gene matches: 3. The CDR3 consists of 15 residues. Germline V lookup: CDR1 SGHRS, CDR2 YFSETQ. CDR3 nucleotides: TGCGCCAGCAGCTTGGCAAAGCGGGAGTACAATGAGCAGTTCTTC. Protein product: CASSLAKREYNEQFF.

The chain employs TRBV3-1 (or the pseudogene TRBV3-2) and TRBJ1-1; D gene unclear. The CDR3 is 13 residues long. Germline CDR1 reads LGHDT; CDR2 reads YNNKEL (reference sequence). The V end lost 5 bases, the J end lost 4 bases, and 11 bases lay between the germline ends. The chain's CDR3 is CASSYLGSTEAFF. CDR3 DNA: TGTGCCAGCAGCTACCTAGGGAGCACTGAAGCTTTCTTT.

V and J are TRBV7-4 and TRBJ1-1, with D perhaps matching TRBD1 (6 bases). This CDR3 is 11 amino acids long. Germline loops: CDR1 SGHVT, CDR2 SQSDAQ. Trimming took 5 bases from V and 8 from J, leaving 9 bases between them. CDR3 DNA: TGTGCCAGCAGCCCGGGGACAGAAGCTTTCTTT. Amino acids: CASSPGTEAFF.

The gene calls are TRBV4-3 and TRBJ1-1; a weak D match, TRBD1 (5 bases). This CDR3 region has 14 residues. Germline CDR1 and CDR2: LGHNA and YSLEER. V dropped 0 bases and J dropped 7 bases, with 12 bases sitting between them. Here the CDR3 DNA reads TGCGCCAGCAGCCAAGATCGGGGGAACGGTGAAGCTTTCTTT. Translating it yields CASSQDRGNGEAFF.

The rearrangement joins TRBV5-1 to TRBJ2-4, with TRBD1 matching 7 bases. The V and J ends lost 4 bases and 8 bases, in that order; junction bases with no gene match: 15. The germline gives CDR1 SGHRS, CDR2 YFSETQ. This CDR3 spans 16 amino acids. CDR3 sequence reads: CASSLNQRDRRDIQYF. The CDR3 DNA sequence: TGCGCCAGCAGCCTCAACCAGAGGGACAGAAGGGACATTCAGTACTTC. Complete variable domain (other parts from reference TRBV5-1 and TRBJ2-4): KAGVTQTPRYLIKTRGQQVTLSCSPISGHRSVSWYQQTPGQGLQFLFEYFSETQRNKGNFPGRFSGRQFSNSRSEMNVSTLELGDSALYLCASSLNQRDRRDIQYFGAGTRLSVL.

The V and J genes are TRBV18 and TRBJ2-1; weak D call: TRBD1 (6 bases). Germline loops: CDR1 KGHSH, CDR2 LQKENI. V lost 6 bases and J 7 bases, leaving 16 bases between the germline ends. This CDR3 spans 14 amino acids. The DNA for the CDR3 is TGTGCCAGCTCGCTAAGATACAGGGAAAATGAGCAGTTCTTC. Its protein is CASSLRYRENEQFF. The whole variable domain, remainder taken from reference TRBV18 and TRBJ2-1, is NAGVMQNPRHLVRRRGQEARLRCSPMKGHSHVYWYRQLPEEGLKFMVYLQKENIIDESGMPKERFSAEFPKEGPSILRIQQVVRGDSAAYFCASSLRYRENEQFFGPGTRLTVL.

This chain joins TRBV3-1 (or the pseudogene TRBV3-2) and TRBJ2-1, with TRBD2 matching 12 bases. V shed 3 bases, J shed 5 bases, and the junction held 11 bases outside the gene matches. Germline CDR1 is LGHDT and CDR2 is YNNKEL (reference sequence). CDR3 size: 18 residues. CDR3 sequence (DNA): TGTGCCAGCAGCCACCCACAAAGGACTAGCGGGACCCACAATGAGCAGTTCTTC. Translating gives CASSHPQRTSGTHNEQFF.

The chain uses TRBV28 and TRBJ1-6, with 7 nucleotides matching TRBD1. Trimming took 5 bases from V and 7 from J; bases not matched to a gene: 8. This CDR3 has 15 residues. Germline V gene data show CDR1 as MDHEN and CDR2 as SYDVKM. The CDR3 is CASSNLDRENSPLHF. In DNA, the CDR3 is TGTGCCAGCAGTAACCTCGACAGGGAGAATTCACCCCTCCACTTT.

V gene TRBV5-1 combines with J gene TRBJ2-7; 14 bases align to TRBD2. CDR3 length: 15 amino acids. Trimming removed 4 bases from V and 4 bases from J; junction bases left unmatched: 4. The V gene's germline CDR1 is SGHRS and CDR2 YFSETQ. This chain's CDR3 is CASSQRTSGRYEQYF. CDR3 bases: TGCGCCAGCAGCCAACGGACTAGCGGGAGGTACGAGCAGTACTTC.

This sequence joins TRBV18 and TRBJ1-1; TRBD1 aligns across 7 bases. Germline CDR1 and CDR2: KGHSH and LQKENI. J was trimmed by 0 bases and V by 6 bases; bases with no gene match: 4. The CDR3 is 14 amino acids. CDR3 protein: CASSPGQLNTEAFF. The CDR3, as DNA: TGTGCCAGCTCGCCGGGACAGCTGAACACTGAAGCTTTCTTT.

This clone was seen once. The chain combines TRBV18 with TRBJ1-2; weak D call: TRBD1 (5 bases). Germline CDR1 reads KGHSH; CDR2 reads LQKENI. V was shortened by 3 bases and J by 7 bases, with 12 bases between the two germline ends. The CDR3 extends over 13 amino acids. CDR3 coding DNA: TGTGCCAGCTCACCGTTTCAGGGTCGTGGCTACACCTTC. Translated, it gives CASSPFQGRGYTF.

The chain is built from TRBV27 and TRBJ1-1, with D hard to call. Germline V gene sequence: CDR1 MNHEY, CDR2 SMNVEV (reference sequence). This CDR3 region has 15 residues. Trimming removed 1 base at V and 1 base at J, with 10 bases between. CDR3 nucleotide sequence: TGTGCCAGCAGTTTATTGGGCGGGGAGAACACTGAAGCTTTCTTT. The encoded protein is CASSLLGGENTEAFF.

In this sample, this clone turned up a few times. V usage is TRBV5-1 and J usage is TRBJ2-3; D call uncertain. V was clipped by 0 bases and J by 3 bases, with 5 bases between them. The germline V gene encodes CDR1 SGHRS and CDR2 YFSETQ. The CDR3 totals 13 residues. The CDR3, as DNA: TGCGCCAGCAGCTTGGGAGAGACAGATACGCAGTATTTT. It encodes CASSLGETDTQYF.

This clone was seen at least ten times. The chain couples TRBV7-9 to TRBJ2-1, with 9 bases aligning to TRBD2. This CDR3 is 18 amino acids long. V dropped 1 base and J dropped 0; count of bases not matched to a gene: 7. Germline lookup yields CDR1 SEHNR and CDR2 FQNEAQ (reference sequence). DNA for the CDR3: TGTGCCAGCAGCTTAGGTCCTAGCGGGATGATCTCCTACAATGAGCAGTTCTTC. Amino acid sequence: CASSLGPSGMISYNEQFF.

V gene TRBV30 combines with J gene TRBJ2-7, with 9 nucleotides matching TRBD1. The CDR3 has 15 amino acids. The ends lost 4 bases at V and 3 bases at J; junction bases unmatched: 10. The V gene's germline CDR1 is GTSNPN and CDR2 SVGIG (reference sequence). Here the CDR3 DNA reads TGTGCCTGGAATCCGGGACAGGGAAATCACTACGAGCAGTACTTC. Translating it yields CAWNPGQGNHYEQYF.

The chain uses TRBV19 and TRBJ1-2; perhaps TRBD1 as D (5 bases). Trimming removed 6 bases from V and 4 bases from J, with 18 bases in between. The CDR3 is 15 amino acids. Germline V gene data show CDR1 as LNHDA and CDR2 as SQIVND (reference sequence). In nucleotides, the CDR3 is TGTGCCAGTAGAACCTCAGGGAAGAGCGCCTATGGCTACACCTTC. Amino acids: CASRTSGKSAYGYTF.

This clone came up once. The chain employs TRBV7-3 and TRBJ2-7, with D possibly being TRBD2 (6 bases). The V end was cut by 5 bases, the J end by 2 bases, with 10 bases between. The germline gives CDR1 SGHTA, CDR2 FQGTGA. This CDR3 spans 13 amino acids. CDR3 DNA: TGTGCCAGCAGCAAAACGGGAGCCTACGAGCAGTACTTC. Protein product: CASSKTGAYEQYF.

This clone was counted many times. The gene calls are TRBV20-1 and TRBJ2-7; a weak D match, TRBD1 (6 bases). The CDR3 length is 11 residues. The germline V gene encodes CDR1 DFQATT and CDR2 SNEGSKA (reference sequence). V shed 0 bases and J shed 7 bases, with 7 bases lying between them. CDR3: CSARDDREQYF. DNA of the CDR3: TGCAGTGCTAGAGATGACAGGGAGCAGTACTTC.

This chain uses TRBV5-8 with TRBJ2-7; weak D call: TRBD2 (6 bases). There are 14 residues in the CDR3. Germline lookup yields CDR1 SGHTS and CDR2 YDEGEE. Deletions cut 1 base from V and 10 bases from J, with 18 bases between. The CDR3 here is CASSLSFSAGSQYF. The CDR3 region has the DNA TGTGCCAGCAGCTTGAGTTTTAGCGCGGGATCTCAGTACTTC.

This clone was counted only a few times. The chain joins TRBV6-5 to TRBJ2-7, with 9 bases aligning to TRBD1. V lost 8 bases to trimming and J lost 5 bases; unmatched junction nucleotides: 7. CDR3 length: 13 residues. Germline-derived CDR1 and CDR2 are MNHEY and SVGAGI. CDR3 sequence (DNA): TGTGCCAGCGGTAAACAGGGGGCGCACGAGCAGTACTTC. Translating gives CASGKQGAHEQYF.

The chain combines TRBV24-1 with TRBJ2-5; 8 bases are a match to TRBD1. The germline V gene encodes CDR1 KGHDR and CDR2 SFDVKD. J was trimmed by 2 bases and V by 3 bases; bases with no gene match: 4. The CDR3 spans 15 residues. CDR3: CATSDITGGQETQYF. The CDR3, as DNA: TGTGCCACCAGTGATATTACAGGGGGTCAAGAGACCCAGTACTTC.